This T cell receptor (beta chain) was captured in a study of shared clonotypes between healthy human individuals. General study points: Rarefaction revealed incomplete sorted-subset sequencing despite large depth.

In its sample, this clone was seen once. Its matching antigen is unknown. Method: immunoSEQ multiplex PCR; TCRdb's copy keeps in-frame clones and lacks some. The sample has millions of clones, approximately 94% seen once. Trimming removed 3 bases from V and 4 bases from J, with 13 bases in between. The length of the CDR3 is 15 residues. CDR1 and CDR2 (germline): SEHNR, FQNEAQ (reference sequence). Positively selected for CCR7, the CD45RO-negative cells used as naive CD8 cells excluded terminally differentiated effector memory CD45RA+ cells. All of the donors resided in Nashville, Tennessee, and each was a Caucasian adult.

The source material was naive CD8+ T cells sorted from blood. The sequence was obtained from a man aged 18 to 29 in good health. The chain is built from TRBV7-9 and TRBJ2-4; D may be TRBD2 (6 bases). The DNA for the CDR3 is TGTGCCAGCAGCTTGGCCCGCGGGATGAAAAACATTCAGTACTTC. This codes for CASSLARGMKNIQYF. The whole variable domain, remainder taken from reference TRBV7-9 and TRBJ2-4, is DTGVSQNPRHKITKRGQNVTFRCDPISEHNRLYWYRQTLGQGPEFLTYFQNEAQLEKSRLLSDRFSAERPKGSFSTLEIQRTEQGDSAMYLCASSLARGMKNIQYFGAGTRLSVL.